Presented here are 4 T cell receptor beta chains from one specimen sequenced in a study of blood T cell repertoires in COVID-19. Sequencing used immunoSEQ multiplex PCR; TCRdb keeps in-frame clones, though not all of them. Of some 370,000 clones in the sample, more than 75% were seen once. The material sequenced was peripheral blood. The receptors stem from a woman aged 25 to 39 with COVID-19, enrolled during active disease.

V gene TRBV6-6 combines with J gene TRBJ1-5; TRBD1 might be the D (6 bases). In germline, CDR1 is MNHNY, CDR2 SVGAGI (reference sequence). The V end was cut by 0 bases, the J end by 4 bases, with 10 bases between. The CDR3 length is 15 residues. CDR3 DNA: TGTGCCAGCAGTTACTCGAGGCAGGGGAATCAGCCCCAGCATTTT. Its protein is CASSYSRQGNQPQHF.

This clone was counted once. The chain links TRBV5-1 to TRBJ1-2, with 11 bases matching TRBD1. The CDR3 runs 14 residues. Germline trimming cut 4 bases from V and 6 bases from J; bases unmatched to any gene: 5. Germline V lookup: CDR1 SGHRS, CDR2 YFSETQ. The CDR3: CASSRTGGADGYTF. Written as DNA, the CDR3 is TGCGCCAGCAGCAGGACAGGGGGCGCGGATGGCTACACCTTC.

The chain employs TRBV9 and TRBJ2-1; 12 bases fit TRBD2. After removal of 3 bases from V and 11 bases from J, the junction contained 9 bases not matched to a gene. The germline V gene has CDR1 SGDLS and CDR2 YYNGEE. This CDR3 region has 15 residues. The CDR3 nucleotides are TGTGCCAGCAGCGAGGGGGCTAGCGGGAGGGCTAAGCAGTTCTTC. Residues: CASSEGASGRAKQFF.

The chain's CDR3 is CASSIWQGRSGANVLTF. CDR3 in DNA: TGTGCCAGTAGTATTTGGCAGGGCCGCTCTGGGGCCAACGTCCTGACTTTC. The chain employs TRBV19 and TRBJ2-6; D is possibly TRBD1 (5 bases). Germline loops: CDR1 LNHDA, CDR2 SQIVND (reference sequence). Trimming removed 3 bases at V and 0 bases at J, with 12 bases between. The CDR3 is made up of 17 amino acids.